This TCR beta chain was sequenced during a study of radiation and T cells in renal cell carcinoma. Findings and limits, study-wide: Without pretreatment biopsies, baseline tumor clonotype presence was undetermined.

Noted time point: blood 2 weeks post-SBRT. Treatment here: 15 Gy SBRT to primary tumor, nephrectomy 4 weeks later. This renal cell carcinoma was of the clear cell type. Data came from immunoSEQ multiplex PCR; TCRdb stores just in-frame clones and leaves some out. The sample carries about 130,000 clones, 85% to 90% recorded once. Note on this clone: The target antigen is unknown.

The CDR3 spans 15 residues. CDR1 is MNHEY, CDR2 SMNVEV, per germline (reference sequence). V shed 6 bases and J shed 6 bases, with 20 bases lying between them. This receptor was taken from a woman aged 70-85 years with renal cell carcinoma. The sample was blood, taken from a patient whose treatment included radiotherapy and nephrectomy. This chain joins TRBV27 and TRBJ1-1, with D possibly being TRBD1 (6 bases). CDR3 sequence: CASRKTQGTGAEAFF. The CDR3 coding sequence is TGTGCCAGCAGGAAAACACAGGGCACTGGGGCTGAAGCTTTCTTT.